This T cell receptor beta chain came from a study of T cell changes during pregnancy in multiple sclerosis (dated by TCRdb to about 2019). About the full investigation: The study examined how the T cell repertoire changed over the course of pregnancy in women with multiple sclerosis.

The library relied on the immunoSEQ multiplex PCR assay. Imported from immuneACCESS, the table was reduced by TCRdb to in-frame sequences with V and J called. These copies leave out some clones; in studies compared against another copy, an unresolved V gene accounts for under half, and the cause of the remainder is not known. This sample is represented by around 30,000 clones; 85% to 90% of them were singletons. The ten top clones hold around 0.72% of the sample. Regarding this clone: No cognate antigen has been identified for it. Base qualities are not provided; no much larger clone lies one nucleotide away.

V is clipped by 2 bases and J by 7 bases, and the sequence between their germline boundaries is 19 bases long. The CDR1 and CDR2 encoded by the germline V gene are KGHSH and LQKENI. The CDR3 spans 16 residues, from the cysteine through the phenylalanine. Only the CDR3 portion is preserved as DNA: 48 bases, with reading frame beginning at the first base. The chain is assembled from TRBV18 and TRBJ2-3; perhaps TRBD2 is the D gene, with 5 bases matching. This receptor was taken from a female donor with multiple sclerosis, enrolled in a pregnancy study. The sample in question was CD4+ T cells from peripheral blood mononuclear cells, obtained in the second trimester of pregnancy. The nucleotide sequence reads as follows: TGTGCCAGCTCACCATCGAGAGGGCCCGGGTTAAATACGCAGTATTTT. The encoded protein is CASSPSRGPGLNTQYF. This CDR3, with the reference TRBV18 and TRBJ2-3 proteins standing in past its ends, gives the full variable domain NAGVMQNPRHLVRRRGQEARLRCSPMKGHSHVYWYRQLPEEGLKFMVYLQKENIIDESGMPKERFSAEFPKEGPSILRIQQVVRGDSAAYFCASSPSRGPGLNTQYFGPGTRLTVL.